Listed below are T cell receptor beta chains from one sample, sequenced in a study of Ad26.COV2.S vaccination and SARS-CoV-2 variants. Assay: immunoSEQ multiplex PCR; the TCRdb copy retains only in-frame clones and omits some. Here the sample spans fewer than 600,000 clones, about 89% being singletons. The starting material was peripheral blood, obtained in a trial of Ad26.COV2.S vaccine versus placebo. All receptors come from a person between 18 and 65 years old who received the Ad26.COV2.S COVID-19 vaccine or a placebo. The CDR3 runs from the conserved cysteine through the conserved F or W. D genes are given only for firm matches. Where a row states a size, it is once, few, many or the class of an expanded clone; other rows omit it.

TRBJ1-3,once,TRBV13,-,TGTGCCAGCAGCTTCTGGACAGCTCAAAACACCATATATTTT,CASSFWTAQNTIYF
TRBJ2-2,once,TRBV3-1/TRBV3-2,-,TGTGCCAGCAGCCAAAGGAAGAACACCGGGGAGCTGTTTTTT,CASSQRKNTGELFF
TRBJ2-7,-,TRBV3-1/TRBV3-2,-,TGTGCCAGCAGCCTCGACCAGGTTGCCGAGCAGTACTTC,CASSLDQVAEQYF
TRBJ1-1,-,TRBV5-4,TRBD1,TGTGCCAGCAGCTCCGGACAGGGGGAAAATTGGAACACTGAAGCTTTCTTT,CASSSGQGENWNTEAFF
TRBJ2-2,-,TRBV7-7,-,TGTGCTAGCAGCTTAGGGCGGGAAGTCGCCGGGGAGCTGTTTTTT,CASSLGREVAGELFF
TRBJ1-2,-,TRBV5-1,TRBD1,TGCGCCAGCAGCTCCCGACAGGGTGCGTTCTATGGCTACACCTTC,CASSSRQGAFYGYTF
TRBJ1-1,-,TRBV11-1,-,TGTGCCAGCAGCTTAGATCAGGGGAACACTGAAGCTTTCTTT,CASSLDQGNTEAFF
TRBJ1-2,once,TRBV7-2,TRBD1,TGTGCCAGCAGCGTACCCGGGACAGGGAACCTTAGCTATGGCTACACCTTC,CASSVPGTGNLSYGYTF
TRBJ2-6,-,TRBV6-5,-,TGTGCCAGCGTGCGGGCTGGGGCCAACGTCCTGACTTTC,CASVRAGANVLTF
TRBJ2-3,once,TRBV6-2/TRBV6-3,TRBD2,TGTGCCAGCAGCTGGGTAGCGGGGGGGACGGGTTATACGCAGTATTTT,CASSWVAGGTGYTQYF
TRBJ1-4,-,TRBV2,-,TGTGCCAGCACCCCGGATGAAAAACTGTTTTTT,CASTPDEKLFF
TRBJ2-3,-,TRBV11-3,TRBD1,TGTGCCAGCAGCCTGGGACAGGGGGCGGAAGATACGCAGTATTTT,CASSLGQGAEDTQYF
TRBJ1-4,-,TRBV5-1,TRBD1,TGCGCCAGCCCCACTGACAGGGGGGGGACAACTAATGAAAAACTGTTTTTT,CASPTDRGGTTNEKLFF
TRBJ2-7,-,TRBV9,-,TGTGCCAGCAGCGTAGCGGGAGCGTCCTACGAGCAGTACTTC,CASSVAGASYEQYF
TRBJ1-5,-,TRBV4-2,-,TGTGCCAGCAGCCACCACTTCCCTCCTGATCAGCCCCAGCATTTT,CASSHHFPPDQPQHF
TRBJ2-2,-,TRBV28,-,TGTGCCAGCCGGAAATGGGACTTGAACACCGGGGAGCTGTTTTTT,CASRKWDLNTGELFF
TRBJ1-5,-,TRBV6-2/TRBV6-3,TRBD1,TGTGCCAGCAGCTTTAGACAGGGAACTCAGCCCCAGCATTTT,CASSFRQGTQPQHF
TRBJ1-1,-,TRBV2,-,TGTGCCAGCAGTGGAGGGGCTGAAGCTTTCTTT,CASSGGAEAFF
TRBJ2-3,-,TRBV4-1,-,TGCGCCAGCAGCCAAGATCGGGTGGGAGATACGCAGTATTTT,CASSQDRVGDTQYF
TRBJ1-1,-,TRBV11-1,TRBD1,TGTGCCAGCAGCCCCCGACAGGGAGGCACTGAAGCTTTCTTT,CASSPRQGGTEAFF
TRBJ2-5,-,TRBV5-5,TRBD2,TGTGCCAGCAGCCAGGGTACGGGGGGAGAGACCCAGTACTTC,CASSQGTGGETQYF
TRBJ2-5,-,TRBV12-3/TRBV12-4,-,TGTGCCAGCAGCATTACCCAGAGGGAGACCCAGTACTTC,CASSITQRETQYF
TRBJ2-2,-,TRBV18,-,TGTGCCAGCTCACCAGTAGTGGCCCCCGGGGAGCTGTTTTTT,CASSPVVAPGELFF
TRBJ2-2,-,TRBV5-1,-,TGCGCCAGCAGCTCTCAGCGACAGGTCAGCACCGGGGAGCTGTTTTTT,CASSSQRQVSTGELFF